The 24 T cell receptor beta chains listed next were all sequenced from one sample in a study of T cells in localized non-small cell lung cancer. Sequencing used immunoSEQ multiplex PCR; TCRdb keeps in-frame clones, though not all of them. The sample lists some 72,000 clones, 84% occurring once. Material: peripheral blood, obtained before any cancer treatment. These receptor sequences come from a man between 40 and 70 years old with stage I lung adenocarcinoma.

The rearrangement links TRBV6-6 to TRBJ1-4; D uncertain. CDR1 and CDR2 from the germline V gene are MNHNY and SVGAGI (reference sequence). CDR3 length: 15 amino acids. V shed 2 bases and J shed 4 bases, with 11 bases lying between them. The CDR3 DNA follows: TGTGCCAGCAGTTACCGGAAGTCGGGTAATGAAAAACTGTTTTTT. Its protein is CASSYRKSGNEKLFF.

The gene calls are TRBV14 and TRBJ2-7, with D unclear. Looked up from germline, CDR1 is SGHDN and CDR2 is FVKESK. This CDR3 comprises 15 residues. V shed 0 bases and J shed 6 bases, with 15 bases lying between them. Here the CDR3 reads CASSQESRGILEQYF. The CDR3 nucleotides read TGTGCCAGCAGCCAAGAATCGCGAGGCATTCTCGAGCAGTACTTC.

The chain combines TRBV19 with TRBJ1-1; 8 bases line up with TRBD1. The CDR3 is 18 residues long. Trimming took 7 bases from V and 1 from J; bases not matched to a gene: 17. Germline-derived CDR1 and CDR2 are LNHDA and SQIVND (reference sequence). The CDR3 coding sequence is TGTGCCAGTATGGGGGCCTTCAGGACAGGGTGGCGGAACACTGAAGCTTTCTTT. Amino acid sequence: CASMGAFRTGWRNTEAFF. The complete variable domain, with remaining parts taken from reference TRBV19 and TRBJ1-1, reads DGGITQSPKYLFRKEGQNVTLSCEQNLNHDAMYWYRQDPGQGLRLIYYSQIVNDFQKGDIAEGYSVSREKKESFPLTVTSAQKNPTAFYLCASMGAFRTGWRNTEAFFGQGTRLTVV.

The chain uses TRBV10-3 and TRBJ2-7, with 7 nucleotides matching TRBD1. This CDR3 has 14 amino acids. The V and J ends lost 3 bases and 4 bases, in that order; junction bases with no gene match: 6. Germline lookup yields CDR1 ENHRY and CDR2 SYGVKD. The CDR3 bases are TGTGCCATCAGTGATCCACAGGGGAAGTACGAGCAGTACTTC. Amino acid sequence: CAISDPQGKYEQYF.

The CDR3 here is CAWSVRITDTQYF. Written as DNA, the CDR3 is TGTGCCTGGAGTGTACGGATCACAGATACGCAGTATTTT. The genes are TRBV30 and TRBJ2-3; D remains unclear. V was cut by 0 bases and J by 2 bases, with 6 bases left in between. Germline loops: CDR1 GTSNPN, CDR2 SVGIG (reference sequence). This CDR3 spans 13 amino acids.

In the case of this clone: One junction end disagrees with the germline gene, perhaps due to a read error. J is TRBJ1-6 and V is TRBV7-8; 7 bases map to TRBD1. There are 14 residues in the CDR3. Germline V gene sequence: CDR1 SGHVS, CDR2 FQNEAQ. CDR3 sequence: CASREGTVNSPLYF. The CDR3 DNA reads TGTGCCAGCAGGGAAGGGACAGTTAATTCACCCCTCTACTTT. The full variable domain, rest sourced from reference TRBV7-8 and TRBJ1-6, is GAGVSQSPRYKVAKRGQDVALRCDPISGHVSLFWYQQALGQGPEFLTYFQNEAQLDKSGLPSDRFFAERPEGSVSTLKIQRTQQEDSAVYLCASREGTVNSPLYFGNGTRLTVT.

The chain joins TRBV28 to TRBJ2-6; D call uncertain. The CDR3 extends over 14 amino acids. Per the germline V gene, CDR1 is MDHEN and CDR2 is SYDVKM. V was trimmed by 6 bases and J by 0 bases, leaving 6 bases between them. The CDR3 nucleotides are TGTGCCAGCAGCCTAAACTCTGGGGCCAACGTCCTGACTTTC. It is translated as CASSLNSGANVLTF.

The chain uses TRBV5-6 and TRBJ1-2; 10 nucleotides agree with TRBD1. Germline CDR1 and CDR2: SGHDT and YYEEEE. V lost 4 bases, J lost 3 bases, and 9 bases stayed unmatched. The CDR3 loop spans 16 amino acids. The CDR3 sequence: CASSLGTGAVDYGYTF. CDR3 nucleotides: TGTGCCAGCAGCCTAGGGACAGGGGCCGTTGACTATGGCTACACCTTC.

The chain is built from TRBV11-2 and TRBJ1-1; D unclear. V lost 0 bases, J lost 9 bases, and 11 bases lay in between. This CDR3 spans 13 amino acids. Germline assignment: CDR1 SGHAT and CDR2 FQNNGV. In DNA form, the CDR3 reads TGTGCCAGCAGCTTAGATCGGAGGCAAAAAGCTTTCTTT. This translates into CASSLDRRQKAFF. The full variable domain, in which reference TRBV11-2 and TRBJ1-1 provide the parts outside the CDR3, is EAGVAQSPRYKIIEKRQSVAFWCNPISGHATLYWYQQILGQGPKLLIQFQNNGVVDDSQLPKDRFSAERLKGVDSTLKIQPAKLEDSAVYLCASSLDRRQKAFFGQGTRLTVV.

The V and J genes are TRBV10-3 and TRBJ2-3; D perhaps matches TRBD2 (5 bases). The V end was cut by 4 bases, the J end by 6 bases, with 11 bases between. The CDR3 is 13 residues long. Germline V gene lookup returns CDR1 ENHRY and CDR2 SYGVKD. The CDR3 region has the DNA TGTGCCATCAGTGCCGGGGTTTCGGATACGCAGTATTTT. This codes for CAISAGVSDTQYF.

This clone has a count of ten or more. This chain uses TRBV19 with TRBJ1-2; TRBD1 is a possible D gene (5 bases). This CDR3 contains 16 residues. Trimming shortened V by 6 bases and J by 3 bases, and 20 bases separated the two germline ends. CDR1 and CDR2 from the germline V gene are LNHDA and SQIVND (reference sequence). DNA of the CDR3: TGTGCCAGTAGGGGCGCGGCTGGGGCGCCCGACTATGGCTACACCTTC. Residues: CASRGAAGAPDYGYTF.

The chain joins TRBV30 to TRBJ2-5; D unclear. This CDR3 is built from 13 residues. V was trimmed by 3 bases and J by 1 base, leaving 9 bases between them. The germline CDR1 and CDR2 sequences are GTSNPN and SVGIG (reference sequence). Here the CDR3 DNA reads TGTGCCTGGAGGGCCAGGACCCAAGAGACCCAGTACTTC. Its translation: CAWRARTQETQYF. Full variable domain (rest looked up from reference TRBV30 and TRBJ2-5): SQTIHQWPATLVQPVGSPLSLECTVEGTSNPNLYWYRQAAGRGLQLLFYSVGIGQISSEVPQNLSASRPQDRQFILSSKKLLLSDSGFYLCAWRARTQETQYFGPGTRLLVL.

V usage is TRBV7-3 and J usage is TRBJ2-7, with TRBD2 matching 10 bases. The germline gives CDR1 SGHTA, CDR2 FQGTGA. V was pared by 4 bases and J by 9 bases, with 6 bases of the junction left unmatched. The CDR3 is made up of 13 amino acids. The CDR3: CASSSKRGGVQYF. For the CDR3, the DNA is TGTGCCAGCAGCTCGAAGCGGGGGGGCGTGCAGTACTTC. The whole variable domain, filled in from reference TRBV7-3 and TRBJ2-7, reads GAGVSQTPSNKVTEKGKYVELRCDPISGHTALYWYRQSLGQGPEFLIYFQGTGAADDSGLPNDRFFAVRPEGSVSTLKIQRTERGDSAVYLCASSSKRGGVQYFGPGTRLTVT.

This sequence joins TRBV15 and TRBJ2-2; no clear D. Looked up from germline, CDR1 is LNHNV and CDR2 is YYDKDF (reference sequence). The CDR3 is 16 residues long. V lost 0 bases and J lost 2, with 10 bases in between. This CDR3 is CATSRDRISNTGELFF. The CDR3 DNA reads as TGTGCCACCAGCAGAGATAGGATTAGCAACACCGGGGAGCTGTTTTTT.

V and J are TRBV5-4 and TRBJ2-2, with 9 bases fitting TRBD1. Per germline, CDR1 SGHNT and CDR2 YYREEE (reference sequence). V lost 5 bases to trimming and J lost 0 bases; unmatched junction nucleotides: 8. This CDR3 region has 17 residues. The CDR3 DNA sequence: TGTGCCAGCAGATTCGGGGACAGGGCGCCGAACACCGGGGAGCTGTTTTTT. Translated: CASRFGDRAPNTGELFF.

V and J are TRBV18 and TRBJ1-1, with 7 positions matching TRBD1. The V gene end was trimmed by 3 bases and the J gene end by 1 base; junction bases not matched to a gene: 8. The CDR3 covers 16 residues. Germline assignment: CDR1 KGHSH and CDR2 LQKENI. CDR3 protein: CASSPPTGQSNTEAFF. DNA for the CDR3: TGTGCCAGCTCACCCCCGACGGGACAGTCGAACACTGAAGCTTTCTTT.

This chain links TRBV5-6 with TRBJ2-3; D possibly corresponds to TRBD2 (5 bases). Germline V gives CDR1 SGHDT, CDR2 YYEEEE. V was clipped by 3 bases and J by 5 bases, with 10 bases between them. This CDR3 comprises 13 residues. The DNA of the CDR3 is TGTGCCAGCAGCTCGAGGGCCGGAGATACGCAGTATTTT. It yields the protein CASSSRAGDTQYF.

V usage is TRBV5-4 and J usage is TRBJ2-7; D may correspond to TRBD1 or TRBD2 (6 bases each). The CDR3 sequence is 13 residues long. The germline gives CDR1 SGHNT, CDR2 YYREEE (reference sequence). With 6 bases removed from V and 7 bases from J, the gap between germline ends came to 17 bases. The CDR3 DNA reads as TGTGCCAGCAACCCCAGGGGCGGGATTGAGCAGTACTTC. Protein product: CASNPRGGIEQYF.

This rearrangement joins TRBV2 to TRBJ2-2; D is perhaps TRBD1 (5 bases). Germline CDR1 SNHLY, CDR2 FYNNEI. CDR3 size: 15 residues. The ends were cut back, 4 bases at V and 7 bases at J, with 16 bases in the middle. CDR3 residues: CASSVRAGRSGELFF. The CDR3, as DNA: TGTGCCAGCAGTGTCAGGGCCGGGCGCAGCGGGGAGCTGTTTTTT.

The rearrangement links TRBV13 to TRBJ2-1, with D hard to call. The V end lost 5 bases, the J end lost 5 bases, and 7 bases lay between the germline ends. Looked up from germline, CDR1 is PRHDT and CDR2 is FYEKMQ (reference sequence). This CDR3 contains 12 residues. CDR3 nucleotide sequence: TGTGCCAGCAGCCCTGGCAACAATGAGCAGTTCTTC. This sequence encodes CASSPGNNEQFF.

The chain links TRBV7-2 to TRBJ2-1, with 15 nucleotides matching TRBD2. From germline, CDR1 is SGHTA and CDR2 FQGNSA. This CDR3 has 16 amino acids. With 5 bases clipped from V and 10 bases from J, the junction kept 9 bases outside the gene matches. CDR3 nucleotides: TGTGCCAGCAGCCCCCCGGGACTAGCGGGAGGTAGGGAGCAGTTCTTC. Its protein product is CASSPPGLAGGREQFF. The full variable domain, completed using reference TRBV7-2 and TRBJ2-1, is GAGVSQSPSNKVTEKGKDVELRCDPISGHTALYWYRQSLGQGLEFLIYFQGNSAPDKSGLPSDRFSAERTGGSVSTLTIQRTQQEDSAVYLCASSPPGLAGGREQFFGPGTRLTVL.

V gene TRBV7-2 combines with J gene TRBJ2-7, with 7 bases identical to TRBD1. This CDR3 spans 13 amino acids. CDR1 SGHTA and CDR2 FQGNSA come from the germline V gene. The V segment lost 3 bases and the J segment 4 bases; nucleotides outside the gene matches: 3. The CDR3 reads CASSFGTAYEQYF. CDR3 in DNA: TGTGCCAGCAGCTTCGGGACAGCGTACGAGCAGTACTTC.

The chain employs TRBV2 and TRBJ2-1, with D perhaps matching TRBD1 (6 bases). CDR3 length: 13 amino acids. Looked up from germline, CDR1 is SNHLY and CDR2 is FYNNEI. The V gene lost 5 bases and the J gene lost 1 base, with 6 bases spanning the gap. Here the CDR3 reads CASSQGSYNEQFF. DNA for the CDR3: TGTGCCAGCAGTCAGGGGTCCTACAATGAGCAGTTCTTC.

The chain recombines TRBV11-2 with TRBJ2-2, with 8 nucleotides matching TRBD2. The CDR3 is made up of 19 amino acids. CDR1 and CDR2 from the germline V gene are SGHAT and FQNNGV. The trim removed 1 base at V and 4 bases at J, leaving 14 bases unmatched. The CDR3 bases are TGTGCCAGCAGCTTAGGGCCGGGAAGAAGCGGGAGTAGCACCGGGGAGCTGTTTTTT. It translates to CASSLGPGRSGSSTGELFF.